These 26 T cell receptor beta chains originate from one sample sequenced in a study of T cell responses to AZD1222 COVID-19 vaccine. The protocol was immunoSEQ multiplex PCR, while the TCRdb copy is restricted to in-frame clones and leaves out a portion. The sample consists of about 89,000 clones, around 84% of them appearing once. The sample was peripheral blood, taken 28 days after the second AZD1222 dose. The receptors originated from an adult who received the AZD1222 COVID-19 vaccine.

The genes are TRBV4-1 and TRBJ2-6; tentative D call: TRBD1 (6 bases). The germline V and J ends were trimmed by 0 bases and 0 bases, with 15 bases remaining between them. CDR1 and CDR2 (germline): MGHRA, YSYEKL. The CDR3 spans 19 residues. The CDR3 region is CASSQEGGNRASGANVLTF. The CDR3 DNA follows: TGCGCCAGCAGCCAAGAAGGTGGAAACAGGGCCTCTGGGGCCAACGTCCTGACTTTC.

V and J are TRBV4-3 and TRBJ2-2, with D perhaps TRBD2 (5 bases). The CDR3 is 17 amino acids. Trimming pared 3 bases from V and 3 bases from J, leaving 17 bases between. Per germline, CDR1 LGHNA and CDR2 YSLEER. The CDR3 bases are TGCGCCAGCAGCCAGCGCCAGAGTCTGCGGGACACCGGGGAGCTGTTTTTT. Its translation is CASSQRQSLRDTGELFF.

This chain joins TRBV18 and TRBJ1-5; D is ambiguous. The CDR3 covers 13 residues. Germline V CDR1 and CDR2: KGHSH, LQKENI. The V end lost 8 bases, the J end lost 3 bases, and 11 bases lay between the germline ends. The CDR3 loop reads CASAGRSNQPQHF. CDR3 coding DNA: TGTGCCAGCGCGGGTCGCTCCAATCAGCCCCAGCATTTT.

The rearrangement uses TRBV19 and TRBJ2-2; TRBD1 matches at 8 bases. Germline trimming cut 5 bases from V and 5 bases from J; bases unmatched to any gene: 13. There are 17 residues in the CDR3. Germline CDR1 LNHDA, CDR2 SQIVND (reference sequence). CDR3 amino acids: CASSATGASVTTGELFF. CDR3 coding DNA: TGTGCCAGTAGTGCGACAGGGGCGAGTGTCACTACCGGGGAGCTGTTTTTT. The whole variable domain, filled in from reference TRBV19 and TRBJ2-2, reads DGGITQSPKYLFRKEGQNVTLSCEQNLNHDAMYWYRQDPGQGLRLIYYSQIVNDFQKGDIAEGYSVSREKKESFPLTVTSAQKNPTAFYLCASSATGASVTTGELFFGEGSRLTVL.

The chain recombines TRBV11-2 with TRBJ1-1; no reliable D call. CDR1 and CDR2 (germline): SGHAT, FQNNGV. The CDR3 contains 14 residues. Between the trimmed V and J ends, which lost 3 bases and 1 base, there was a span of 9 bases. The CDR3 sequence: CASSFGVTNTEAFF. CDR3 in DNA: TGTGCCAGCAGCTTTGGGGTAACGAACACTGAAGCTTTCTTT.

This chain connects TRBV6-2 or TRBV6-3 to TRBJ2-5; D possibly corresponds to TRBD2 (6 bases). This CDR3 region has 21 residues. Germline V gene data show CDR1 as MNHEY and CDR2 as SVGEGT. Deletions cut 0 bases from V and 4 bases from J, with 30 bases between. CDR3: CASSYSLQERNMRRAPETQYF. The CDR3 nucleotides are TGTGCCAGCAGTTACTCGTTACAGGAGCGAAACATGCGGAGGGCTCCAGAGACCCAGTACTTC.

The chain couples TRBV28 to TRBJ1-4; TRBD1 matches 7 bases. Trimming removed 6 bases from V and 6 bases from J; junction bases left unmatched: 7. Per germline, CDR1 MDHEN and CDR2 SYDVKM. This CDR3 has 14 residues. The CDR3: CASRSQGHHEKLFF. DNA of the CDR3: TGTGCCAGCAGGTCACAGGGGCACCATGAAAAACTGTTTTTT.

V and J are TRBV10-3 and TRBJ2-1; no firm D call. This CDR3 spans 15 amino acids. Trimming shortened V by 3 bases and J by 0 bases, and 9 bases separated the two germline ends. In germline, CDR1 is ENHRY, CDR2 SYGVKD. CDR3 in DNA: TGTGCCATCAGTGAATATGCTAGCTCCTACAATGAGCAGTTCTTC. Its protein is CAISEYASSYNEQFF.

To note about this clone: One end of the junction does not line up with germline, which may come from a read error. This chain links TRBV19 with TRBJ2-5; D may be TRBD2 (6 bases). This CDR3 has 13 residues. CDR1 and CDR2 (germline): LNHDA, SQIVND (reference sequence). The CDR3 region is CASSIAEQETQYF. Written as DNA, the CDR3 is TGTGCCAGTAGCATAGCGGAACAAGAGACCCAGTACTTC.

The chain couples TRBV6-5 to TRBJ2-2, with D hard to call. This CDR3 comprises 12 residues. Trimming took 6 bases from V and 4 from J, leaving 6 bases between them. Germline V gives CDR1 MNHEY, CDR2 SVGAGI. The CDR3 DNA follows: TGTGCCAGCAGGGCTATCACCGGGGAGCTGTTTTTT. Encoded protein: CASRAITGELFF.

The rearrangement links TRBV5-4 to TRBJ2-3; TRBD2 matches at 16 bases. The CDR3 totals 19 residues. Germline V CDR1 and CDR2: SGHNT, YYREEE (reference sequence). The ends lost 0 bases at V and 5 bases at J; junction bases unmatched: 9. The CDR3 DNA reads as TGTGCCAGCAGCTTGGATGGGACTAGCGGGAGGGCCGGGGGAGATACGCAGTATTTT. Translation gives CASSLDGTSGRAGGDTQYF.

The chain has TRBV18 and TRBJ2-1; D tentatively fits TRBD1 or TRBD2 (5 bases each). V lost 0 bases to trimming and J lost 3 bases, with 9 bases between them. This CDR3 has 15 amino acids. The V gene's germline CDR1 is KGHSH and CDR2 LQKENI. This CDR3 reads CASSPPGTYYNEQFF. CDR3 in DNA: TGTGCCAGCTCACCACCGGGGACCTACTACAATGAGCAGTTCTTC. The variable domain in full, with the rest retrieved from reference TRBV18 and TRBJ2-1, is NAGVMQNPRHLVRRRGQEARLRCSPMKGHSHVYWYRQLPEEGLKFMVYLQKENIIDESGMPKERFSAEFPKEGPSILRIQQVVRGDSAAYFCASSPPGTYYNEQFFGPGTRLTVL.

The rearrangement links TRBV11-3 to TRBJ2-1; possible D gene TRBD2, 5 bases. The CDR3 totals 13 residues. Germline-derived CDR1 and CDR2 are SGHNT and YENEEA. V was clipped by 4 bases and J by 12 bases, with 16 bases between them. This CDR3 reads CASSSKSSLGQFF. CDR3 nucleotides: TGTGCCAGCAGCTCCAAATCTAGCTTAGGGCAGTTCTTC.

V and J are TRBV7-2 and TRBJ1-4; TRBD1 is a possible D gene (5 bases). The CDR3 is made up of 11 amino acids. In germline, CDR1 is SGHTA, CDR2 FQGNSA. V gave up 8 bases and J gave up 9 bases, with 10 bases separating them. In nucleotides, the CDR3 is TGTGCCAGCTCCCCAGGGAAAAAACTGTTTTTT. Protein: CASSPGKKLFF.

This clone was counted a single time. The V gene is TRBV5-1, the J gene TRBJ1-2; D may be TRBD1 (6 bases). The CDR3 covers 15 residues. Germline loops: CDR1 SGHRS, CDR2 YFSETQ. V gave up 4 bases and J gave up 8 bases, with 21 bases separating them. The CDR3 sequence: CASSGGTRQGMGYTF. CDR3 DNA: TGCGCCAGCAGCGGCGGGACACGGCAGGGTATGGGCTACACCTTC.

The chain has TRBV5-1 and TRBJ2-5; D possibly corresponds to TRBD1 (5 bases). V was pared by 3 bases and J by 2 bases, with 14 bases between. Germline CDR1 is SGHRS and CDR2 is YFSETQ. This CDR3 has 15 residues. In nucleotides, the CDR3 is TGCGCCAGCAGCTATTTTCCGACAGAACAAGAGACCCAGTACTTC. This translates into CASSYFPTEQETQYF. The complete variable domain, with remaining parts taken from reference TRBV5-1 and TRBJ2-5, reads KAGVTQTPRYLIKTRGQQVTLSCSPISGHRSVSWYQQTPGQGLQFLFEYFSETQRNKGNFPGRFSGRQFSNSRSEMNVSTLELGDSALYLCASSYFPTEQETQYFGPGTRLLVL.

The chain combines TRBV4-2 with TRBJ2-3; 13 bases agree with TRBD2. This CDR3 region has 16 residues. V dropped 3 bases and J dropped 3; count of bases not matched to a gene: 3. The germline gives CDR1 LGHNA, CDR2 YNFKEQ. The CDR3 region has the DNA TGTGCCAGCAGCCAGACTAGCGGGGGGTGGACAGATACGCAGTATTTT. Protein product: CASSQTSGGWTDTQYF.

This clone was counted once. The chain employs TRBV21-1 and TRBJ2-3; the table names TRBD2, a call not compared with the DNA. TRBV21-1 is recorded as a pseudogene. The CDR3 is made up of 16 amino acids. The CDR3, as DNA: TGTGCCAGCAGCACCGGACTAGCGGGGGACCCCAGCACGCAGTATTTT. Translating it yields CASSTGLAGDPSTQYF.

The chain employs TRBV5-1 and TRBJ1-6; tentative D call: TRBD1 (5 bases). The CDR3 consists of 15 residues. V was pared by 8 bases and J by 7 bases, with 19 bases between. The V gene's germline CDR1 is SGHRS and CDR2 YFSETQ. CDR3 sequence (DNA): TGCGCCAGTGCGACAGCTTCCAGCGAGAATTCACCCCTCCACTTT. Amino acids: CASATASSENSPLHF.

This chain connects TRBV9 to TRBJ2-2; D is perhaps TRBD1 or TRBD2 (5 bases each). Trimming shortened V by 0 bases and J by 4 bases, and 10 bases separated the two germline ends. CDR1 SGDLS and CDR2 YYNGEE come from the germline V gene. The CDR3 totals 15 residues. The CDR3 sequence is CASSVVLGTTGELFF. CDR3 in DNA: TGTGCCAGCAGCGTAGTGTTGGGGACCACCGGGGAGCTGTTTTTT.

The CDR3 reads CASILKTGQTRDTQYF. The CDR3 DNA is TGTGCCAGCATCCTAAAGACGGGACAGACCAGGGATACGCAGTATTTT. V and J are TRBV7-8 and TRBJ2-3; 7 nucleotides line up with TRBD1. Trimming took 7 bases from V and 6 from J; bases not matched to a gene: 16. Germline CDR1 is SGHVS and CDR2 is FQNEAQ. There are 16 residues in the CDR3.

The chain couples TRBV7-2 to TRBJ2-7; 10 bases are a match to TRBD2. V trimming: 6 bases; J trimming: 1 base; junction bases outside the gene matches: 6. CDR1 is SGHTA and CDR2 is FQGNSA in the germline V gene. The CDR3 contains 15 residues. CDR3 in amino acids: CASSFIAGGSYEQYF. The DNA of the CDR3 is TGTGCCAGCAGTTTTATAGCGGGAGGATCCTACGAGCAGTACTTC.

This chain uses TRBV6-5 with TRBJ1-1; a possible D gene is TRBD1 (6 bases). The germline V gene has CDR1 MNHEY and CDR2 SVGAGI. V gave up 6 bases and J gave up 4 bases, with 12 bases separating them. The CDR3 contains 13 residues. This CDR3 reads CASRGLQGTEAFF. DNA of the CDR3: TGTGCCAGCAGGGGCTTACAGGGCACTGAAGCTTTCTTT.

This clone has just one count. V usage is TRBV30 and J usage is TRBJ1-2, with D tentatively TRBD1 (6 bases). Germline V CDR1 and CDR2: GTSNPN, SVGIG (reference sequence). V was shortened by 2 bases and J by 8 bases, with 12 bases between the two germline ends. The CDR3 length is 12 residues. In nucleotides, the CDR3 is TGTGCCTGGAGTCAGGGGACGGGGGGCTACACCTTC. This translates into CAWSQGTGGYTF.

V gene TRBV19 combines with J gene TRBJ1-3; D uncertain. The V and J ends lost 6 bases and 0 bases respectively, with 9 bases between them. The CDR3 has 14 residues. The germline V gene has CDR1 LNHDA and CDR2 SQIVND (reference sequence). CDR3 nucleotides: TGTGCCAGTAGGTCAGGCGCCTCTGGAAACACCATATATTTT. Amino acids: CASRSGASGNTIYF.

The J gene is TRBJ2-1, the V gene TRBV5-1; possibly TRBD1 or TRBD2 for D (5 bases each). The CDR3 totals 16 residues. Germline CDR1 SGHRS, CDR2 YFSETQ. V was clipped by 4 bases and J by 2 bases, with 16 bases between them. CDR3 coding DNA: TGCGCCAGCAGCGTCTCCGGGACGGAGGCCTACAATGAGCAGTTCTTC. This codes for CASSVSGTEAYNEQFF.